This passage covers 12 T cell receptor beta chains from one sample sequenced in a study of blood T cell repertoires in COVID-19. Profiling relied on immunoSEQ multiplex PCR, and the TCRdb table lists in-frame clones only, not all of them. The table lists about 210,000 clones, over 75% of them singletons. Sequences were obtained from peripheral blood. These receptors were obtained from a man aged 45-60 years with COVID-19, enrolled during active disease.

This clone was found once. The same CDR3 also results from other DNA sequences found in this sample. J is TRBJ1-2 and V is TRBV5-4, with D possibly being TRBD1 (6 bases). Trimming cost V 2 bases and J 2 bases, with 7 bases left between them. The CDR3 covers 13 residues. Germline loops: CDR1 SGHNT, CDR2 YYREEE (reference sequence). The CDR3 DNA sequence: TGTGCCAGCAGCTTAAGGGGGAACTATGGCTACACCTTC. This sequence encodes CASSLRGNYGYTF.

The chain carries TRBV10-3 and TRBJ2-7; D may be TRBD2 (6 bases). This CDR3 is built from 17 residues. CDR1 is ENHRY, CDR2 SYGVKD, per germline. Trimming removed 0 bases from V and 1 base from J, with 16 bases in between. CDR3 DNA: TGTGCCATCAGTGAGTCGTTAGGGGCAGGGAGGTCCTACGAGCAGTACTTC. Its protein is CAISESLGAGRSYEQYF.

This chain connects TRBV29-1 to TRBJ2-7; TRBD1 aligns across 8 bases. The trim removed 2 bases at V and 5 bases at J, leaving 2 bases unmatched. Germline CDR1 reads SQVTM; CDR2 reads ANQGSEA. The CDR3 extends over 12 amino acids. The CDR3 loop is CSVEQGAHEQYF. DNA for the CDR3: TGCAGCGTTGAACAGGGGGCCCACGAGCAGTACTTC.

This clone appeared many times. The chain joins TRBV5-1 to TRBJ1-2; 7 positions match TRBD1. Germline CDR1 is SGHRS and CDR2 is YFSETQ. The length of the CDR3 is 16 residues. Trimming took 3 bases from V and 1 from J; bases not matched to a gene: 9. CDR3 sequence: CASSYDRVAVNYGYTF. As DNA, the CDR3 is TGCGCCAGCAGCTACGACAGGGTAGCCGTTAACTATGGCTACACCTTC.

V usage is TRBV9 and J usage is TRBJ2-5; tentatively, D is TRBD1 (6 bases). This CDR3 spans 17 amino acids. Germline assignment: CDR1 SGDLS and CDR2 YYNGEE. Trimming left V 0 bases short and J 2 bases short, with 17 bases between. This chain's CDR3 is CASSVAGAVRGQETQYF. The CDR3 DNA reads as TGTGCCAGCAGCGTAGCCGGAGCAGTTAGGGGGCAAGAGACCCAGTACTTC.

CDR3 loop: CAISPGTGGNNTEAFF. Here the CDR3 DNA reads TGTGCCATCAGTCCCGGGACAGGGGGTAATAACACTGAAGCTTTCTTT. V is TRBV10-3 and J is TRBJ1-1; 11 bases align to TRBD1. The CDR3 has 16 residues. The V and J ends lost 5 bases and 2 bases, in that order; junction bases with no gene match: 7. Looked up from germline, CDR1 is ENHRY and CDR2 is SYGVKD.

The gene calls are TRBV3-1 (or the pseudogene TRBV3-2) and TRBJ2-5; no firm D call. The germline gives CDR1 LGHDT, CDR2 YNNKEL (reference sequence). The CDR3 loop spans 13 amino acids. Trimming removed 1 base from V and 3 bases from J, with 6 bases in between. The CDR3 loop reads CASSQGRKETQYF. The DNA for the CDR3 is TGTGCCAGCAGCCAAGGGAGAAAAGAGACCCAGTACTTC.

The V and J genes are TRBV18 and TRBJ2-1; D is unresolved. Germline V gene lookup returns CDR1 KGHSH and CDR2 LQKENI. The CDR3 has 14 amino acids. Trimming left V 8 bases short and J 6 bases short, with 17 bases between. CDR3 DNA: TGTGCCAGCCTGGCGCAGGCAGGCGCCAATGAGCAGTTCTTC. Its translation: CASLAQAGANEQFF.

The V and J genes are TRBV6-5 and TRBJ2-2; D is undetermined. This CDR3 has 15 residues. Trimming cost V 0 bases and J 1 base, with 6 bases left between them. CDR1 is MNHEY, CDR2 SVGAGI, per germline. The CDR3 loop reads CASSYSAQNTGELFF. In DNA form, the CDR3 reads TGTGCCAGCAGTTACTCGGCTCAGAACACCGGGGAGCTGTTTTTT.

The chain carries TRBV11-2 and TRBJ1-4; TRBD1 matches at 8 bases. V lost 3 bases, J lost 5 bases, and 5 bases stayed unmatched. There are 15 residues in the CDR3. Germline-derived CDR1 and CDR2 are SGHAT and FQNNGV. The CDR3 sequence is CASSLLGTGNEKLFF. CDR3 DNA sequence: TGTGCCAGCAGCTTGTTGGGGACAGGCAATGAAAAACTGTTTTTT.

The CDR3 sequence is CATGQGATGELFF. As DNA, the CDR3 is TGTGCCACCGGACAGGGGGCGACCGGGGAGCTGTTTTTT. V gene TRBV28 combines with J gene TRBJ2-2; TRBD1 agrees at 11 bases. The CDR3 covers 13 residues. Germline trimming cut 10 bases from V and 5 bases from J; bases unmatched to any gene: 3. Germline-derived CDR1 and CDR2 are MDHEN and SYDVKM.

The CDR3 DNA reads TGTGCCAGCAGTTATCTGAGCGGGCATGAGCAGTACTTC. Amino acid sequence: CASSYLSGHEQYF. The chain links TRBV6-5 to TRBJ2-7; tentative D call: TRBD2 (6 bases). The CDR3 covers 13 residues. V was cut by 3 bases and J by 7 bases, with 13 bases left in between. Germline values: CDR1 MNHEY, CDR2 SVGAGI.